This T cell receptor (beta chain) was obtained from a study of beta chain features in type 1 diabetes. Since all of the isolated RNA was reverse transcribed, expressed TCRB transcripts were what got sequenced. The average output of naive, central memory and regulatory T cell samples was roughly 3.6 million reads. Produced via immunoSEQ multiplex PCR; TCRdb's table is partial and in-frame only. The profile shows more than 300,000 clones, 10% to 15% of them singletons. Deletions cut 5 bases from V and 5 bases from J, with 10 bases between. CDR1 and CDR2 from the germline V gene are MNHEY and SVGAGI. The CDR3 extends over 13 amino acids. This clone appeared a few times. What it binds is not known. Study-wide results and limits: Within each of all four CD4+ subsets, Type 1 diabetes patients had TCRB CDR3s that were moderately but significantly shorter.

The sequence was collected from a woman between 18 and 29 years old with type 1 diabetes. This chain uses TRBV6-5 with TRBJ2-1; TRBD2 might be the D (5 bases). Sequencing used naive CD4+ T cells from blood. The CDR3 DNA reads TGTGCCAGCAGTCTCGGGGTCGACAATGAGCAGTTCTTC. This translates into CASSLGVDNEQFF.